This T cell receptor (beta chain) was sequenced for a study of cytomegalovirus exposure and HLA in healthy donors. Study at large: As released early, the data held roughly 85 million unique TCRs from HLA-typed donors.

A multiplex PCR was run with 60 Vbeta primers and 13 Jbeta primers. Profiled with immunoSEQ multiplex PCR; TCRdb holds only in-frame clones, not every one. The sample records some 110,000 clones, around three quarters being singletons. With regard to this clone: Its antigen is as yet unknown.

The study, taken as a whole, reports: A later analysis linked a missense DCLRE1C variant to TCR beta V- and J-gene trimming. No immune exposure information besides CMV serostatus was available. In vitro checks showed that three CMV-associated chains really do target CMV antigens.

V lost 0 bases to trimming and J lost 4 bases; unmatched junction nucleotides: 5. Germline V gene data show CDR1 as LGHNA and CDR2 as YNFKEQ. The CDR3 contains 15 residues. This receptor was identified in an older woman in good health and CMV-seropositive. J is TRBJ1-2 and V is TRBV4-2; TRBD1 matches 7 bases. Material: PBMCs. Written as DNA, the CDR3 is TGTGCCAGCAGCCAAGATTCAAAGGGGGCCTATGGCTACACCTTC. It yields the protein CASSQDSKGAYGYTF.